This T cell receptor beta chain appears in the sequencing data of a study of T cell responses to AZD1222 COVID-19 vaccine. General observations from the study: An increase in Spike-specific TCR breadth and depth was observed after two AZD1222 doses. Close to half of spike-specific TCRs reportedly recognize unmutated variant regions.

Measured with immunoSEQ multiplex PCR; TCRdb has only the in-frame clones, and not every one. The sample lists about 80,000 clones; around 87% were seen once. On this clone: What it binds is not known.

V shed 3 bases, J shed 7 bases, and the junction held 8 bases outside the gene matches. This CDR3 contains 14 residues. Germline values: CDR1 ENHRY, CDR2 SYGVKD. The clonotype was recovered from an adult in good health. The chain has TRBV10-3 and TRBJ2-7; TRBD1 aligns across 8 bases. Specimen: peripheral blood, collected on day 0 of AZD1222 vaccination. CDR3 coding DNA: TGTGCCATCAGTGACGGTCAGGGGGCGGGGGAGCAGTACTTC. It translates to CAISDGQGAGEQYF.